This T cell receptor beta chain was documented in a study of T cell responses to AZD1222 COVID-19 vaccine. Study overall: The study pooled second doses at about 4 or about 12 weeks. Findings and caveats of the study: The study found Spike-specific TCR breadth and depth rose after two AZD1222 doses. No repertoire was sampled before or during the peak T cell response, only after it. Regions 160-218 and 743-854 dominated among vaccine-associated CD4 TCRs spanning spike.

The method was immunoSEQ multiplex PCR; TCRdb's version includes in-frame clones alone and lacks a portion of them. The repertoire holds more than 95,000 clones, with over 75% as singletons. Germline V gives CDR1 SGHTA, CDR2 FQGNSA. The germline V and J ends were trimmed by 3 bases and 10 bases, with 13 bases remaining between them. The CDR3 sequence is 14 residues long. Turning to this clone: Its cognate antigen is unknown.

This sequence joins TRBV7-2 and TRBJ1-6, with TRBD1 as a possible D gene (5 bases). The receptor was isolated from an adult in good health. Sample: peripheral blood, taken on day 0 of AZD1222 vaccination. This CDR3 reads CASSLLGPGSPLHF. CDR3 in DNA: TGTGCCAGCAGCTTGTTGGGGCCGGGATCACCCCTCCACTTT.